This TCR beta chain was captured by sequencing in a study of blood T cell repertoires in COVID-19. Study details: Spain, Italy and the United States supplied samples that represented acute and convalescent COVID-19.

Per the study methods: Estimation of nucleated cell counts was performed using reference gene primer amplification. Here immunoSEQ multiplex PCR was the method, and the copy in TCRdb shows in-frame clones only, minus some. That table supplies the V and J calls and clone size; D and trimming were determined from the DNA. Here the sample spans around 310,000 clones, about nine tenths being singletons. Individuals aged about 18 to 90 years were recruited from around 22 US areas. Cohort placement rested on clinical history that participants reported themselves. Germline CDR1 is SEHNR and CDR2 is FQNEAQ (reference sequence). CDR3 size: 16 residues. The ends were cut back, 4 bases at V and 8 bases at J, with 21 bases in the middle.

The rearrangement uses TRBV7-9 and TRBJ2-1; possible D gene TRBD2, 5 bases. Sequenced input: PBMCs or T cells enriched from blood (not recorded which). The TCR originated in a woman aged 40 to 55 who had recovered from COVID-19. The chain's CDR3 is CASSSDPGFANHEQFF. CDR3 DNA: TGTGCCAGCAGCTCAGATCCGGGATTCGCCAACCATGAGCAGTTCTTC.